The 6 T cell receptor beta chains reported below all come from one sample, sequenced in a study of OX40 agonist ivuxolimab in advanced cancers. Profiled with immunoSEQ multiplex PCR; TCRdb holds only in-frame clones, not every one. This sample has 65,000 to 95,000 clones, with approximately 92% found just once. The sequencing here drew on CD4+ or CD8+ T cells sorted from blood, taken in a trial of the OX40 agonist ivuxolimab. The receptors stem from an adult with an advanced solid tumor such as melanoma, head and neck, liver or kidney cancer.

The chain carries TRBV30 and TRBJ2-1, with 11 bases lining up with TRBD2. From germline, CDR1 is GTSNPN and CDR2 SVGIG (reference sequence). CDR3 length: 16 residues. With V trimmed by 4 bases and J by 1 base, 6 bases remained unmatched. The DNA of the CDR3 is TGTGCCTGGAAGGCAGGGACTAGCGGTTCCTACAATGAGCAGTTCTTC. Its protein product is CAWKAGTSGSYNEQFF.

In nucleotides, the CDR3 is TGCGCCAGCAGCTTGTTTATGAACACTGAAGCTTTCTTT. Translating gives CASSLFMNTEAFF. This chain links TRBV5-1 with TRBJ1-1; D unresolved. Germline CDR1 SGHRS, CDR2 YFSETQ. Deletions cut 1 base from V and 0 bases from J, with 4 bases between. The CDR3 totals 13 residues.

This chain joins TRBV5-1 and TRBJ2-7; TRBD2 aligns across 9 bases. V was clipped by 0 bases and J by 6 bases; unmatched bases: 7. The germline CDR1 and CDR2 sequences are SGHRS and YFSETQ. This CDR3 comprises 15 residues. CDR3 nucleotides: TGCGCCAGCAGCTTGGGGGCGGGAGGGTTCGGCGAGCAGTACTTC. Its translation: CASSLGAGGFGEQYF.

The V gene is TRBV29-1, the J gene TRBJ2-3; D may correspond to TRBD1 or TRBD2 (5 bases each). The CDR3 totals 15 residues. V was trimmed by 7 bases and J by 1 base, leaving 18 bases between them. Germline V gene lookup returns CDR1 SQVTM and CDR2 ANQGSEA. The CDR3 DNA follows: TGCAGCGCCGTACAGGAGGTGGTCCGCACAGATACGCAGTATTTT. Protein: CSAVQEVVRTDTQYF.

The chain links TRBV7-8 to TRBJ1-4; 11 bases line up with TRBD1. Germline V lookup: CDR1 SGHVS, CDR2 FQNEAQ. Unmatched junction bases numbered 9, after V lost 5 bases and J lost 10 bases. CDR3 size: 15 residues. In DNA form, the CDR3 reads TGTGCCAGCAGCCCGAGGACAGGGGGCCTTGGAAAACTGTTTTTT. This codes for CASSPRTGGLGKLFF. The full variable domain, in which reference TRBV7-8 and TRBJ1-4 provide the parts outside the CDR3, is GAGVSQSPRYKVAKRGQDVALRCDPISGHVSLFWYQQALGQGPEFLTYFQNEAQLDKSGLPSDRFFAERPEGSVSTLKIQRTQQEDSAVYLCASSPRTGGLGKLFFGSGTQLSVL.

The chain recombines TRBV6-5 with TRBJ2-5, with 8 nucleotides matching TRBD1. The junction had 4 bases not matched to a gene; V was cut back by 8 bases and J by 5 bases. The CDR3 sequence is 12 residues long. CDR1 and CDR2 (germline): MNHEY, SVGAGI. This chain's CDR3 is CASRTGYETQYF. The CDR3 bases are TGTGCCAGCCGGACAGGGTATGAGACCCAGTACTTC.